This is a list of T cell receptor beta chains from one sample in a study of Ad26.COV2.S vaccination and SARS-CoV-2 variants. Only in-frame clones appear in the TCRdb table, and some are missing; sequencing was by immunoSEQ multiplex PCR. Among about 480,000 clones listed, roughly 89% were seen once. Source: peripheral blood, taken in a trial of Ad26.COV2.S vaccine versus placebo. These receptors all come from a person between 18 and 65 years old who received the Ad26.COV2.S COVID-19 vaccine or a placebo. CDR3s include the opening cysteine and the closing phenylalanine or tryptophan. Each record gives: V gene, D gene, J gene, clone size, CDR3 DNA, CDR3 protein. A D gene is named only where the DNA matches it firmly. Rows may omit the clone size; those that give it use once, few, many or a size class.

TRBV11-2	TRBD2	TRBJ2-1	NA	TGTGCCAGCAGCTCGGGACTAGCTGTCTACAATGAGCAGTTCTTC	CASSSGLAVYNEQFF
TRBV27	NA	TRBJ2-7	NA	TGTGCCAGCAGTCCCAACCCCCCCAGACACTACGAGCAGTACTTC	CASSPNPPRHYEQYF
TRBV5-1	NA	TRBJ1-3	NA	TGCGCCAGCAGCTTGGCTTTACCGGGCGGAAACACCATATATTTT	CASSLALPGGNTIYF
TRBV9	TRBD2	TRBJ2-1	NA	TGTGCCAGCAGCCCATCCCCGCCCCGGACTAGCAGCTACAATGAGCAGTTCTTC	CASSPSPPRTSSYNEQFF
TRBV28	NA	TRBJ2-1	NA	TGTGCCAGCAGGTTGGTGGCTGGAAAATACAATGAGCAGTTCTTC	CASRLVAGKYNEQFF
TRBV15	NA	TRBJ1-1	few	TGTGCCACCAGCAGAGATCTAGTGAAAGTAGCTTTCTTT	CATSRDLVKVAFF
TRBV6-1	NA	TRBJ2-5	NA	TGTGCCAGCAGTGAAGTTGTCCGCCCTCAAGAGACCCAGTACTTC	CASSEVVRPQETQYF
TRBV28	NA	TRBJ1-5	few	TGTGCCGATGGGGGGTCTAAGGATCAGCCCCAGCATTTT	CADGGSKDQPQHF
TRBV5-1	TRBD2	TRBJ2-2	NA	TGCGCCAGCACCGAAACGGCGGGAGGAACCGGGGAGCTGTTTTTT	CASTETAGGTGELFF
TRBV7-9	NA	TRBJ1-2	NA	TGTGCCAGCAGCTCTCTTAGGGAGGGCTACACCTTC	CASSSLREGYTF
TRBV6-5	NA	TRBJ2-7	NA	TGTGCCAGCAGTCAAACAGGGATGGGACCCTACGAGCAGTACTTC	CASSQTGMGPYEQYF
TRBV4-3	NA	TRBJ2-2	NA	TGCGCCAGCAGCCAAGTTGGGTCCGGGGAGCTGTTTTTT	CASSQVGSGELFF
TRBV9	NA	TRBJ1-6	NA	TGTGCCAGCAGCGTAGAGGCAGAAGGGCGATCACCCCTCCACTTT	CASSVEAEGRSPLHF
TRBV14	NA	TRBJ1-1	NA	TGTGCCAGCAGCCAAGGGGGTTACACTGAAGCTTTCTTT	CASSQGGYTEAFF
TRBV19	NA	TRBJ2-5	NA	TGTGCCAGCAACGAAGGTGGTACGCCCCCAGAGACCCAGTACTTC	CASNEGGTPPETQYF
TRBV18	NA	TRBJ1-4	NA	TGTGCCAGCTCACCCCAGGGAGGGCCTAATGAAAAACTGTTTTTT	CASSPQGGPNEKLFF
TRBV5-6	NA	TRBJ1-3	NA	TGTGCCAGCAGCTTCAGCCCGCGGAGAAACACCATATATTTT	CASSFSPRRNTIYF
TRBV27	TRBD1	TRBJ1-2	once	TGTGCCAGCAGTTTGGGACAGGGAATCGGGGGGGACTATGGCTACACCTTC	CASSLGQGIGGDYGYTF
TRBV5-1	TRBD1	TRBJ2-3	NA	TGCGCCAGCAGCTTGGATGGACAGGGTGGCACAGATACGCAGTATTTT	CASSLDGQGGTDTQYF
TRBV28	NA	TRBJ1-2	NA	TGTGCCACCCGGGAGGACGGAGACCACTATGGCTACACCTTC	CATREDGDHYGYTF
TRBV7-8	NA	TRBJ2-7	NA	TGTGCCAGCAGCCTTCATGGATCAGGGGTCTACGAGCAGTACTTC	CASSLHGSGVYEQYF
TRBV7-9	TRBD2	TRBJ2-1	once	TGTGCCAGCAGCTTAAACGGGAGGAGTGAGCAGTTCTTC	CASSLNGRSEQFF
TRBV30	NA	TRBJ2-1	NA	TGTGCCTGGAGTCGAGACAATGAGCAGTTCTTC	CAWSRDNEQFF
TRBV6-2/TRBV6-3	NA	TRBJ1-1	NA	TGTGCCAGCAGTTACTCACCAGTACTCCGGAACACTGAAGCTTTCTTT	CASSYSPVLRNTEAFF
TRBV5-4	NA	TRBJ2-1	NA	TGTGCCACCGCGGAGGGCCGGGCCCCCAATGAGCAGTTCTTC	CATAEGRAPNEQFF
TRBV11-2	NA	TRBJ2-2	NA	TGTGCCAGCAGCTTGGTTTCGGCGACCGGGGAGCTGTTTTTT	CASSLVSATGELFF
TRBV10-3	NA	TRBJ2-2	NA	TGTGCCATCAGTCCCAAAGGGGGGCTTAACACCGGGGAGCTGTTTTTT	CAISPKGGLNTGELFF
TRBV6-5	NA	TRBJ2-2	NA	TGTGCCAGCAGTTATAGGGGGAACACCGGGGAGCTGTTTTTT	CASSYRGNTGELFF
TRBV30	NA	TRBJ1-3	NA	TGTGCCTGGAGTGTAGGTTTCGGAAACACCATATATTTT	CAWSVGFGNTIYF
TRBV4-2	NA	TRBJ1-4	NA	TGTGCCAGCAGCCCCAGAGGGACCAATGAAAAACTGTTTTTT	CASSPRGTNEKLFF
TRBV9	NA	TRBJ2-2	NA	TGTGCCAGCAGCTTAAAGGCGGCTACCACCGGGGAGCTGTTTTTT	CASSLKAATTGELFF
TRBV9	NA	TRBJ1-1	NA	TGTGCCAGCAGCCCCGGACTGATAATGAACACTGAAGCTTTCTTT	CASSPGLIMNTEAFF
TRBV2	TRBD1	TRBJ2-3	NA	TGTGCCAGCAGTGGACAGGGAGCAGATACGCAGTATTTT	CASSGQGADTQYF
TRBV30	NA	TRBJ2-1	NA	TGTGCCTGGAGTCCGGATAATGAGCAGTTCTTC	CAWSPDNEQFF
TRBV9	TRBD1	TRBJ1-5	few	TGTGCCAGCAGCGCCACAGGGGCCGTCAGACAGCCCCAGCATTTT	CASSATGAVRQPQHF
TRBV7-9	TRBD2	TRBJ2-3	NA	TGTGCCAGCAGCTTAAAAGCGGGAATGTTTGTTACGCAGTATTTT	CASSLKAGMFVTQYF
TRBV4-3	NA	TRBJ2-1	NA	TGCGCCAGCAGCCAAGATGGGGGTAGTGAGCAGTTCTTC	CASSQDGGSEQFF
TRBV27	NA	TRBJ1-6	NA	TGTGCCAGCAGTTTAAGGAGTTCACCCCTCCACTTT	CASSLRSSPLHF
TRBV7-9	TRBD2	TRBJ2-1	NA	TGTGCCAGCAGCTTTAGCGGGAGTTTCGGGGGAAATGAGCAGTTCTTC	CASSFSGSFGGNEQFF
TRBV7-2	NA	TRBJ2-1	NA	TGTGCCAGCAGCTTAGACGTTGGTGAGCAGTTCTTC	CASSLDVGEQFF
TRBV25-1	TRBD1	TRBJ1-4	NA	TGTGCCAGCAGTGAATTCGGGGGACAGGGCGAAAAACTGTTTTTT	CASSEFGGQGEKLFF
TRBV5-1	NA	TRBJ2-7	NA	TGCGCCAGCAGCATGGGAGCCTACGAGCAGTACTTC	CASSMGAYEQYF
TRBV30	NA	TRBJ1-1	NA	TGTGCCTGGTGGGCAGGGTGGGACACTGAAGCTTTCTTT	CAWWAGWDTEAFF
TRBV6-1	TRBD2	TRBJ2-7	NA	TGTGCCAGCAGCCTCCAGACTAGCGTCTACGAGCAGTACTTC	CASSLQTSVYEQYF
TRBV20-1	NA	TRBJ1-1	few	TGCAGTGCTAGTCCCCGGAGGGCTTTCTTT	CSASPRRAFF
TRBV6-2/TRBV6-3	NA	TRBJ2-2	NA	TGTGCCAGCAGTTTTTCGCAGGGTGCGTACACCGGGGAGCTGTTTTTT	CASSFSQGAYTGELFF
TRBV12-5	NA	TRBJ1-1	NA	TGTGCTAGTGCCATAACAGGGAAGGTCGCTGAAGCTTTCTTT	CASAITGKVAEAFF
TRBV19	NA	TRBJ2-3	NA	TGTGCCAGTAGTGTCTCCGGGGGAGATACGCAGTATTTT	CASSVSGGDTQYF
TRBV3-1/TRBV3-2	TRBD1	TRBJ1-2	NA	TGTGCCAGCAGACCCCCCGGACAGGTGAATGGCTACACCTTC	CASRPPGQVNGYTF
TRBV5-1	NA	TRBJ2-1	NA	TGCGCCAGCATGGGGCTCTCCTACAATGAGCAGTTCTTC	CASMGLSYNEQFF
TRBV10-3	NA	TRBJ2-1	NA	TGTGCCATCAGCTTAGGAGGCCGATACAATGAGCAGTTCTTC	CAISLGGRYNEQFF
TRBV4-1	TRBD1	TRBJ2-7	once	TGCGCCAGCAGCTTATATTCGGGACAGGGCCCCTACGAGCAGTACTTC	CASSLYSGQGPYEQYF
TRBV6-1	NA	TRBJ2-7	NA	TGTGCCAGCAGTGAAGAGGGGGGAATATCCTACGAGCAGTACTTC	CASSEEGGISYEQYF
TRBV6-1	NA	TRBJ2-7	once	TGTGCCAGCAGCTCCCCGGCGGGGACCTACGAGCAGTACTTC	CASSSPAGTYEQYF
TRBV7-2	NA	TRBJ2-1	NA	TGTGCCAGCAGCGAACAGGGTAACGAGCAGTTCTTC	CASSEQGNEQFF
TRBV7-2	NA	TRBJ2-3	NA	TGTGCCAGCAGCTTAACCCGGAGGGAGCGAGATACGCAGTATTTT	CASSLTRRERDTQYF
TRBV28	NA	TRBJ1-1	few	TGTGCCAGCAGATCTGGTCACACTGAAGCTTTCTTT	CASRSGHTEAFF
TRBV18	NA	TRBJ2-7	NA	TGTGCCAGCTCACCGCCCACGGGGACCTACGAGCAGTACTTC	CASSPPTGTYEQYF
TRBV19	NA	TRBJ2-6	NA	TGTGCCAGTAGTAGAGAGGGTTTACCCTCTGGGGCCAACGTCCTGACTTTC	CASSREGLPSGANVLTF
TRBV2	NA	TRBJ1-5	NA	TGTGCCAGCAGCCTGATTCGCGGACAGTCAAATCAGCCCCAGCATTTT	CASSLIRGQSNQPQHF